The 11 T cell receptor beta chains below all came from one sample that was sequenced in a study of blood T cell repertoires in COVID-19. The repertoire was sequenced with immunoSEQ multiplex PCR; TCRdb's copy has only in-frame clones and lacks some. This table has roughly 95,000 clones, 70% to 85% appearing once. Sequencing was carried out using peripheral blood. These receptors all stem from a human donor in a cohort sampled during active COVID-19.

The V and J genes are TRBV29-1 and TRBJ2-3; TRBD2 matches at 8 bases. V dropped 5 bases and J dropped 2; count of bases not matched to a gene: 9. Looked up from germline, CDR1 is SQVTM and CDR2 is ANQGSEA. This CDR3 has 15 residues. CDR3 amino acids: CSVFRTSSPTDTQYF. The CDR3 DNA sequence: TGCAGCGTTTTTAGGACTAGCTCTCCCACAGATACGCAGTATTTT.

The rearrangement joins TRBV6-2 or TRBV6-3 to TRBJ2-1; tentative D call: TRBD1 (5 bases). The CDR3 is 15 residues long. V was trimmed by 4 bases and J by 8 bases, leaving 18 bases between them. Per the germline V gene, CDR1 is MNHEY and CDR2 is SVGEGT. The CDR3 DNA is TGTGCCAGCAGTTCGCAGGGTAGGGGAAATGATGAGCAGTTCTTC. Translated: CASSSQGRGNDEQFF.

The chain carries TRBV5-1 and TRBJ2-7, with 9 nucleotides matching TRBD2. Germline trimming cut 0 bases from V and 2 bases from J; bases unmatched to any gene: 3. The CDR3 is 15 amino acids. Germline V gene sequence: CDR1 SGHRS, CDR2 YFSETQ. CDR3 DNA sequence: TGCGCCAGCAGCTTGGCTGGCGGGAGGGCCTACGAGCAGTACTTC. Translation gives CASSLAGGRAYEQYF.

The rearrangement links TRBV6-6 to TRBJ2-7; a weak D match, TRBD1 (5 bases). The V end lost 0 bases, the J end lost 6 bases, and 12 bases lay between the germline ends. CDR1 MNHNY and CDR2 SVGAGI come from the germline V gene (reference sequence). This CDR3 is 14 amino acids long. This CDR3 is CASSYSGRGGEQYF. The CDR3 DNA reads TGTGCCAGCAGTTACTCGGGAAGGGGTGGCGAGCAGTACTTC.

The chain uses TRBV24-1 and TRBJ2-5, with TRBD1 matching over 8 bases. The length of the CDR3 is 15 residues. With 3 bases clipped from V and 2 bases from J, the junction kept 4 bases outside the gene matches. Germline CDR1 reads KGHDR; CDR2 reads SFDVKD. The CDR3 here is CATSDARTGQETQYF. DNA for the CDR3: TGTGCCACCAGTGATGCTCGGACAGGGCAAGAGACCCAGTACTTC.

DNA of the CDR3: TGTGCCAGCAGTTCTACAGGGGGAGGTCAGCCCCAGCATTTT. Its translation: CASSSTGGGQPQHF. The chain has TRBV28 and TRBJ1-5, with TRBD1 matching over 8 bases. The length of the CDR3 is 14 residues. Germline values: CDR1 MDHEN, CDR2 SYDVKM. Losses at the gene ends were 4 bases for V and 6 bases for J; bases not matched to a gene: 5. The complete variable domain, with remaining parts taken from reference TRBV28 and TRBJ1-5, reads DVKVTQSSRYLVKRTGEKVFLECVQDMDHENMFWYRQDPGLGLRLIYFSYDVKMKEKGDIPEGYSVSREKKERFSLILESASTNQTSMYLCASSSTGGGQPQHFGDGTRLSIL.

This sequence joins TRBV5-1 and TRBJ2-2; D gene unclear. V lost 2 bases and J 4 bases, leaving 6 bases between the germline ends. The CDR3 covers 13 residues. The germline V gene encodes CDR1 SGHRS and CDR2 YFSETQ. CDR3 nucleotide sequence: TGCGCCAGCAGCTTACTGTTCACCGGGGAGCTGTTTTTT. Residues: CASSLLFTGELFF.

About this clone itself: Its ends do not fully match the called genes, so a read error is possible. The genes are TRBV5-1 and TRBJ1-1; 8 nucleotides agree with TRBD1. The CDR3 is 13 residues long. In germline, CDR1 is SGHRS, CDR2 YFSETQ. CDR3 loop: CASSLGDDRGGLF. DNA for the CDR3: TGCGCCAGCAGCTTGGGGGATGACAGGGGAGGCTTGTTT.

The V and J genes are TRBV4-3 and TRBJ1-5; tentatively, D is TRBD1 (5 bases). The CDR3 length is 14 residues. CDR1 is LGHNA, CDR2 YSLEER, per germline. Between the trimmed V and J ends, which lost 0 bases and 4 bases, there was a span of 7 bases. CDR3 DNA: TGCGCCAGCAGCCAAGAAACAGGAAATCAGCCCCAGCATTTT. It encodes CASSQETGNQPQHF.

The chain links TRBV21-1 to TRBJ2-5; the table gives TRBD2 as D, unverified against the DNA. TRBV21-1 is shown as a pseudogene. CDR3 length: 15 residues. The CDR3 DNA reads as TGTGCCAGCAGCGAGACTAGCGGGAGGGGAGAGACCCAGTACTTC. This codes for CASSETSGRGETQYF.

This chain joins TRBV19 and TRBJ1-5, with no clear D. This CDR3 comprises 14 residues. Germline-derived CDR1 and CDR2 are LNHDA and SQIVND (reference sequence). Trimming left V 11 bases short and J 2 bases short, with 16 bases between. CDR3 amino acids: CAVRNRGGNQPQHF. CDR3 nucleotides: TGTGCCGTAAGAAATCGGGGTGGCAATCAGCCCCAGCATTTT.